This note documents a single TCR beta chain sequence. The target antigen is unknown. These data come from a study of identical twins. Findings of the study overall: The authors noted that invariant MAIT and iNKT cells could partly confound zero-insertion analyses.

Per germline, CDR1 ENHRY and CDR2 SYGVKD. Trimming took off 10 bases at V and 7 bases at J, with 19 bases between the two ends. The CDR3 loop spans 13 amino acids. TCRdb fed the 5' RACE reads into MiXCR, producing one record per CDR3 protein. The data show 600,000 to 700,000 distinct CDR3 sequences, with about 20% seen just once and approximately 4.5% held by the top ten. In addition, the sample was reused for a study of T cells expressing NK-cell markers.

Sequencing input: PBMCs. The gene calls are TRBV10-3 and TRBJ2-5; the D call may be TRBD1 or TRBD2 (5 bases each). The sequence was obtained from a woman in her late teens or twenties in good health. CDR3 residues: CASQDQGAGTQYF. The CDR3 nucleotides read TGTGCCAGTCAGGATCAAGGGGCGGGGACCCAGTACTTC.